The clone carrying this TCR beta chain was observed many times. This entry comes from a study of human T cells and chemical hapten exposure. Study as a whole: Donors were sensitized with 2% DPC on the upper inner arm.

Using its own MiXCR run on the RACE reads, TCRdb lists one record per CDR3 protein. The sample contains 350,000 to 400,000 distinct CDR3 sequences, around 6% of which appear only once. Specified time point: patch test 2, 6 weeks after DPC sensitization. The sample's treatment: therapeutic diphenylcyclopropenone sensitization with weekly scalp DPC. Venepuncture was done earlier than the placement of each patch test. The study enrolled 18 to 70-year-old alopecia patients suitable for DPC. Trimming shortened V by 7 bases and J by 0 bases, and 16 bases separated the two germline ends. Germline loops: CDR1 SGHTA, CDR2 FQGNSA. The CDR3 has 16 amino acids.

The rearrangement joins TRBV7-2 to TRBJ2-1, with D possibly matching TRBD1 (5 bases). This clonotype originated in a woman aged 18-29 years with alopecia areata. Some clones in this sample may be carry-over from other donors' samples. Sequencing used whole blood, obtained in connection with sensitization to the hapten diphenylcyclopropenone (DPC). CDR3 DNA: TGTGCCAGCACCGACGCTCCAGGGATCTCCTACAATGAGCAGTTCTTC. Translation: CASTDAPGISYNEQFF.